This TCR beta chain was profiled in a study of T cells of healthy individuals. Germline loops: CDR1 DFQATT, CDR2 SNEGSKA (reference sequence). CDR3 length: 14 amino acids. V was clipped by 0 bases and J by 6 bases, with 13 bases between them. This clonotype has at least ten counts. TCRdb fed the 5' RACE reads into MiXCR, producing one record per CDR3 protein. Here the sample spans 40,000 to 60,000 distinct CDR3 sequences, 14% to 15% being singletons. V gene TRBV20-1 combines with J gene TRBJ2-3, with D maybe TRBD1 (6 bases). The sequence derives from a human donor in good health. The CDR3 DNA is TGCAGTGCTAGAGATCACAGGGCAAGTGATACGCAGTATTTT. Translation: CSARDHRASDTQYF.